The 20 T cell receptor beta chains in this list originate from one sample, sequenced in a study of CD8+CD57+ T cells in acquired aplastic anemia (dated by TCRdb to 2016 to 2019). The data were produced on an Illumina HiSeq 2000. Genomic DNA was used as template for profiling of TCR beta VDJ combinations and CDR3 sequences. Starting from the raw public reads, TCRdb applied fastp trimming at Q25, assembled clones with MiXCR and retained in-frame beta chains. Duplicate CDR3 protein sequences are folded into a single record with the most common DNA and genes. Within this sample are 400,000 to 600,000 distinct CDR3 sequences, with about a third of them counted one time only. 0.75% to 0.95% of the sample rests with the top ten. Expansion of CD8+CD57+ cells had been shown by flow cytometry in the patients chosen for sequencing. Source material: sorted CD4+, CD8+, or CD8+CD57+ T cells (not recorded which) from PBMCs. The receptors originated from a human donor with aplastic anemia.

The rearrangement joins TRBV10-3 to TRBJ2-2; TRBD2 matches 8 bases. V gave up 5 bases and J gave up 5 bases; unmatched junction bases: 7. CDR3 length: 15 residues. Germline V CDR1 and CDR2: ENHRY, SYGVKD. DNA for the CDR3: TGTGCCATCAGTAGCGGGGGAAGCGGGACCGGGGAGCTGTTTTTT. Its translation: CAISSGGSGTGELFF.

This rearrangement joins TRBV7-6 to TRBJ1-4; TRBD1 matches 8 bases. The CDR3 consists of 15 residues. Germline V gene sequence: CDR1 SGHVS, CDR2 FNYEAQ. J lost 10 bases, V lost 1 base, and 8 bases had no gene match. CDR3 nucleotides: TGTGCCAGCAGCTTAGACCAGGGGGCGCCCGTAAAACTGTTTTTT. It translates to CASSLDQGAPVKLFF.

The chain has TRBV9 and TRBJ1-4, with D tentatively TRBD1 (6 bases). In germline, CDR1 is SGDLS, CDR2 YYNGEE. There are 16 residues in the CDR3. V was cut by 3 bases and J by 0 bases, with 12 bases left in between. Here the CDR3 DNA reads TGTGCCAGCAGCGCAGGACAGACTGCAACTAATGAAAAACTGTTTTTT. It specifies CASSAGQTATNEKLFF.

V gene TRBV30 combines with J gene TRBJ1-2; 7 bases are shared with TRBD1. Trimming cost V 1 base and J 6 bases; bases outside gene matches: 14. Germline CDR1 reads GTSNPN; CDR2 reads SVGIG (reference sequence). This CDR3 has 16 amino acids. The CDR3, as DNA: TGTGCCTGGAGTGGGTCCGGGACAGTGACTCCCGATGGCTACACCTTC. As protein: CAWSGSGTVTPDGYTF. The full variable domain, in which reference TRBV30 and TRBJ1-2 provide the parts outside the CDR3, is SQTIHQWPATLVQPVGSPLSLECTVEGTSNPNLYWYRQAAGRGLQLLFYSVGIGQISSEVPQNLSASRPQDRQFILSSKKLLLSDSGFYLCAWSGSGTVTPDGYTFGSGTRLTVV.

This clonotype has just a few counts. The chain carries TRBV5-8 and TRBJ1-1; D uncertain. Germline lookup yields CDR1 SGHTS and CDR2 YDEGEE. The V gene lost 4 bases and the J gene lost 1 base, with 8 bases spanning the gap. The CDR3 runs to 13 residues. CDR3 sequence: CASSLWANTEAFF. The CDR3 region has the DNA TGTGCCAGCAGCCTTTGGGCGAACACTGAAGCTTTCTTT.

The V and J genes are TRBV19 and TRBJ2-1, with 8 bases matching TRBD2. The germline gives CDR1 LNHDA, CDR2 SQIVND (reference sequence). CDR3 length: 15 residues. J gave up 7 bases and V 3 bases, and 8 bases lay outside the gene matches. The CDR3, as DNA: TGTGCCAGTAGTATGTGGCGGGAGGTGGGGAATGAGCAGTTCTTC. It encodes CASSMWREVGNEQFF.

The sample holds one count of this clonotype. Germline is not matched at one junction end, which may reflect a read error. The rearrangement links TRBV5-1 to TRBJ1-3; D is unclear. CDR1 and CDR2 (germline): SGHRS, YFSETQ. The CDR3 sequence is 14 residues long. The CDR3 protein is CASSLTSAGNTIDF. Here the CDR3 DNA reads TGCGCCAGCAGTCTAACGTCTGCCGGAAACACCATAGATTTT.

V and J are TRBV9 and TRBJ2-2; TRBD1 agrees at 8 bases. The CDR3 has 16 residues. CDR1 and CDR2 from the germline V gene are SGDLS and YYNGEE. With V trimmed by 1 base and J by 4 bases, 6 bases remained unmatched. In nucleotides, the CDR3 is TGTGCCAGCAGCGTACAAGACAGGGGCCGCACCGGGGAGCTGTTTTTT. It translates to CASSVQDRGRTGELFF.

This clonotype appeared a few times. This chain connects TRBV9 to TRBJ2-3; D perhaps matches TRBD1 (6 bases). CDR3 length equals 15 residues. V lost 0 bases to trimming and J lost 2 bases, with 10 bases between them. From germline, CDR1 is SGDLS and CDR2 YYNGEE. As DNA, the CDR3 is TGTGCCAGCAGCGTAGGGGGACAAACCACAGATACGCAGTATTTT. Translated, it gives CASSVGGQTTDTQYF. The full variable domain, rest sourced from reference TRBV9 and TRBJ2-3, is DSGVTQTPKHLITATGQRVTLRCSPRSGDLSVYWYQQSLDQGLQFLIQYYNGEERAKGNILERFSAQQFPDLHSELNLSSLELGDSALYFCASSVGGQTTDTQYFGPGTRLTVL.

The genes are TRBV29-1 and TRBJ1-1; D uncertain. In germline, CDR1 is SQVTM, CDR2 ANQGSEA. This CDR3 spans 11 amino acids. V was shortened by 4 bases and J by 2 bases, with 5 bases between the two germline ends. The CDR3 sequence: CSVGSNTEAFF. The CDR3 DNA follows: TGCAGCGTTGGCAGCAACACTGAAGCTTTCTTT.

This chain connects TRBV5-6 to TRBJ2-7; 9 bases match TRBD1. This CDR3 is 15 amino acids long. CDR1 and CDR2 from the germline V gene are SGHDT and YYEEEE. J lost 2 bases, V lost 5 bases, and 8 bases had no gene match. CDR3 coding DNA: TGTGCCAGCAGACTGGACAGGGGCGGGACCTACGAGCAGTACTTC. Amino acid sequence: CASRLDRGGTYEQYF.

The genes are TRBV14 and TRBJ2-1, with 12 bases identical to TRBD2. The V gene's germline CDR1 is SGHDN and CDR2 FVKESK. The CDR3 is 15 residues long. The ends lost 4 bases at V and 9 bases at J; junction bases unmatched: 7. The CDR3 DNA reads as TGTGCCAGCAGCCCAACCAGGACTAGCGGGGTTGAGCAGTTCTTC. It is translated as CASSPTRTSGVEQFF.

This chain links TRBV24-1 with TRBJ1-2; D call uncertain. Trimming removed 4 bases at V and 5 bases at J, with 10 bases between. The CDR3 is 13 amino acids. Germline CDR1 is KGHDR and CDR2 is SFDVKD. The CDR3 loop is CATSEGSWYGYTF. DNA for the CDR3: TGTGCCACCAGTGAGGGGAGCTGGTATGGCTACACCTTC.

This clonotype was observed at least ten times. This chain uses TRBV29-1 with TRBJ1-1; the D is unclear. CDR1 and CDR2 (germline): SQVTM, ANQGSEA. Trimming shortened V by 2 bases and J by 1 base, and 8 bases separated the two germline ends. The CDR3 contains 13 residues. The CDR3 reads CSVEKRGNTEAFF. The CDR3, as DNA: TGCAGCGTTGAAAAGAGAGGGAACACTGAAGCTTTCTTT.

The chain has TRBV5-6 and TRBJ2-5, with 9 bases that match TRBD2. The CDR3 consists of 14 residues. Germline CDR1 and CDR2: SGHDT and YYEEEE. V lost 3 bases, J lost 3 bases, and 3 bases stayed unmatched. In DNA, the CDR3 is TGTGCCAGCAGCTATAGCGGGAGCGAAGAGACCCAGTACTTC. As protein: CASSYSGSEETQYF.

The chain combines TRBV7-8 with TRBJ2-7, with D perhaps TRBD1 or TRBD2 (5 bases each). CDR3 size: 13 residues. From germline, CDR1 is SGHVS and CDR2 FQNEAQ. With 5 bases removed from V and 1 base from J, the gap between germline ends came to 9 bases. The DNA for the CDR3 is TGTGCCAGCAGCAGAGGGGCTTCCTACGAGCAGTACGTC. Its translation: CASSRGASYEQYV.

V is TRBV29-1 and J is TRBJ1-1; tentative D call: TRBD1 (5 bases). The CDR3 has 12 residues. V was pared by 3 bases and J by 3 bases, with 8 bases between. CDR1 is SQVTM and CDR2 is ANQGSEA in the germline V gene. Here the CDR3 reads CSVDREDTEAFF. The CDR3 bases are TGCAGCGTTGACAGGGAGGACACTGAAGCTTTCTTT.

The chain links TRBV5-1 to TRBJ2-3, with TRBD1 matching 9 bases. Losses at the gene ends were 2 bases for V and 2 bases for J; bases not matched to a gene: 3. Germline CDR1 is SGHRS and CDR2 is YFSETQ. The CDR3 loop spans 15 amino acids. The CDR3 bases are TGCGCCAGCAGCTTAGGGGACAGGGACACAGATACGCAGTATTTT. Encoded protein: CASSLGDRDTDTQYF.

This clonotype was seen repeatedly, ten times or more. J is TRBJ2-1 and V is TRBV2, with D maybe TRBD1 (6 bases). V lost 6 bases and J lost 2, with 11 bases in between. From germline, CDR1 is SNHLY and CDR2 FYNNEI. CDR3 length: 14 residues. The chain's CDR3 is CASRSGVAYNEQFF. DNA of the CDR3: TGTGCCAGCAGGTCAGGGGTCGCCTACAATGAGCAGTTCTTC.

This clonotype was recorded at least ten times. The rearrangement joins TRBV2 to TRBJ2-4, with D possibly matching TRBD2 (5 bases). The CDR3 sequence is 14 residues long. Germline lookup yields CDR1 SNHLY and CDR2 FYNNEI. V lost 4 bases and J lost 1, with 8 bases in between. CDR3 sequence reads: CASSGGIAKNIQYF. The CDR3 DNA reads as TGTGCCAGCAGTGGAGGGATCGCCAAAAACATTCAGTACTTC.